This entry describes one TCR beta chain. Its target antigen remains unknown. Per-base qualities were not stored, and no clone one base away is much larger. This record belongs to a study of control samples from healthy donors and cancer patients (dated by TCRdb to the early 2020s). The protocol used for the library was the immunoSEQ multiplex PCR assay. In TCRdb, the immuneACCESS table is reduced to in-frame sequences with V and J assigned. These tables do not hold every clone; where another copy was compared, an unresolved V gene accounts for under half, and the others remain unexplained. Here the sample has about 60,000 clones; 70% to 90% occur a single time. Of the sample, roughly 5% is held by the ten largest clones. V drops 3 bases and J drops 1 base, leaving 12 bases in between. CDR1 and CDR2 are read off the germline V gene as SGHVS and FQNEAQ. Spanning cysteine to phenylalanine, the CDR3 consists of 15 amino acids. The DNA shown is the 45-base CDR3, in frame from base 1.

The source material was blood. This chain is built from TRBV7-8 and TRBJ1-1; the D gene is not confidently resolved. This receptor was taken from a man aged 40-55 years in good health. DNA sequence: TGTGCCAGCAGCTTCTCTACGGACGGGAACACTGAAGCTTTCTTT. Translated, this gives CASSFSTDGNTEAFF.